Below are 30 T cell receptor beta chains sequenced from a single sample in a study of blood T cell repertoires in COVID-19. Clones were sequenced by immunoSEQ multiplex PCR, and TCRdb holds only the in-frame ones, with some missing. The table lists about 250,000 clones, 90% of them singletons. The sequenced material came from peripheral blood. The receptors stem from a woman aged 60-75 years with COVID-19, enrolled during active disease.

DNA for the CDR3: TGTGCCAGCAGCTTAGGCCCAGGGGGCGCGGATACGCAGTATTTT. Translated: CASSLGPGGADTQYF. The chain uses TRBV13 and TRBJ2-3, with TRBD1 identical over 8 bases. The CDR3 length is 15 residues. The V gene's germline CDR1 is PRHDT and CDR2 FYEKMQ (reference sequence). Trimming took 0 bases from V and 6 from J; bases not matched to a gene: 5.

The V gene is TRBV9, the J gene TRBJ1-3; D is possibly TRBD1 (6 bases). Trimming shortened V by 4 bases and J by 0 bases, and 11 bases separated the two germline ends. Germline values: CDR1 SGDLS, CDR2 YYNGEE. This CDR3 comprises 15 residues. CDR3 nucleotide sequence: TGTGCCAGCAGCCCGACAGGACTCTCTGGAAACACCATATATTTT. Translation: CASSPTGLSGNTIYF.

The rearrangement joins TRBV28 to TRBJ1-4; D gene ambiguous. Germline CDR1 is MDHEN and CDR2 is SYDVKM. The CDR3 loop spans 16 amino acids. Trimming stripped 6 bases from V and 0 bases from J, with 14 bases between. The CDR3, as DNA: TGTGCCAGCAGATCCTCTCACATTGCAACTAATGAAAAACTGTTTTTT. This translates into CASRSSHIATNEKLFF.

This clone was observed a handful of times. The CDR3 DNA is TGTGCCAGCAGCTTAGTTCCCAAACCACCCCCGGATGGCTACACCTTC. Translated, it gives CASSLVPKPPPDGYTF. V usage is TRBV11-2 and J usage is TRBJ1-2; unclear D gene. Trimming removed 1 base at V and 6 bases at J, with 18 bases between. The CDR3 sequence is 16 residues long. Germline V gene sequence: CDR1 SGHAT, CDR2 FQNNGV.

The genes are TRBV7-8 and TRBJ2-3; 12 nucleotides agree with TRBD2. Germline values: CDR1 SGHVS, CDR2 FQNEAQ. V gave up 4 bases and J gave up 14 bases; unmatched junction bases: 16. The CDR3 has 16 residues. CDR3 nucleotide sequence: TGTGCCAGCAGCTCATCTTCGACTAGCGGGGGATACGCACGGTATTTT. Protein: CASSSSSTSGGYARYF.

The rearrangement uses TRBV7-9 and TRBJ1-1; 8 bases align to TRBD1. The CDR3 totals 12 residues. V shed 6 bases, J shed 8 bases, and the junction held 5 bases outside the gene matches. Germline V lookup: CDR1 SEHNR, CDR2 FQNEAQ (reference sequence). The CDR3: CASSPTGDEAFF. CDR3 bases: TGTGCCAGCAGTCCGACAGGGGACGAAGCTTTCTTT.

This chain uses TRBV7-2 with TRBJ2-3; 9 positions match TRBD2. This CDR3 comprises 15 residues. Germline CDR1 reads SGHTA; CDR2 reads FQGNSA. J gave up 4 bases and V 1 base, and 3 bases lay outside the gene matches. CDR3 DNA: TGTGCCAGCAGCTTAGAGGCGGGGGGGCCAGATACGCAGTATTTT. Its translation is CASSLEAGGPDTQYF.

J is TRBJ2-6 and V is TRBV7-9; a possible D gene is TRBD1 (6 bases). Germline loops: CDR1 SEHNR, CDR2 FQNEAQ (reference sequence). The CDR3 runs to 18 residues. Trimming pared 5 bases from V and 0 bases from J, leaving 17 bases between. The CDR3 sequence is CASSHHRDTVSGANVLTF. The CDR3 nucleotides read TGTGCCAGCAGCCACCACAGGGACACCGTCTCTGGGGCCAACGTCCTGACTTTC. Combining the CDR3 with reference TRBV7-9 and TRBJ2-6 gives the whole variable domain DTGVSQNPRHKITKRGQNVTFRCDPISEHNRLYWYRQTLGQGPEFLTYFQNEAQLEKSRLLSDRFSAERPKGSFSTLEIQRTEQGDSAMYLCASSHHRDTVSGANVLTFGAGSRLTVL.

The chain employs TRBV6-2 or TRBV6-3 and TRBJ2-1, with 10 bases aligning to TRBD2. V was pared by 5 bases and J by 10 bases, with 8 bases of the junction left unmatched. CDR3 size: 14 residues. Germline-derived CDR1 and CDR2 are MNHEY and SVGEGT. CDR3 DNA: TGTGCCAGCAGTGGGCTAGCGGGGGCTGTCGAGCAGTTCTTC. It codes for CASSGLAGAVEQFF.

J is TRBJ1-2 and V is TRBV2; perhaps TRBD1 as D (5 bases). The CDR3 contains 13 residues. The V end lost 3 bases, the J end lost 5 bases, and 10 bases lay between the germline ends. Germline V lookup: CDR1 SNHLY, CDR2 FYNNEI. The CDR3 here is CASSEGGMYGYTF. CDR3 nucleotide sequence: TGTGCCAGCAGTGAGGGGGGAATGTATGGCTACACCTTC.

The chain uses TRBV20-1 and TRBJ2-1; D unclear. There are 11 residues in the CDR3. The germline V gene has CDR1 DFQATT and CDR2 SNEGSKA (reference sequence). V lost 5 bases to trimming and J lost 9 bases, with 11 bases between them. The CDR3 sequence: CSALPVGEQFF. DNA for the CDR3: TGCAGTGCTCTCCCGGTCGGTGAGCAGTTCTTC.

This sequence joins TRBV11-3 and TRBJ1-4, with TRBD1 identical over 10 bases. This CDR3 comprises 14 residues. The J segment lost 7 bases and the V segment lost 4 bases, leaving 3 bases of the junction unmatched. Germline V CDR1 and CDR2: SGHNT, YENEEA. CDR3 protein: CASSWTGGGEKLFF. CDR3 nucleotides: TGTGCCAGCAGCTGGACAGGGGGAGGTGAAAAACTGTTTTTT.

The gene calls are TRBV19 and TRBJ1-2; 10 nucleotides align to TRBD1. Germline V gene sequence: CDR1 LNHDA, CDR2 SQIVND (reference sequence). CDR3 length equals 15 residues. V lost 5 bases to trimming and J lost 0 bases; unmatched junction nucleotides: 3. Here the CDR3 reads CASSPDRGANYGYTF. As DNA, the CDR3 is TGTGCCAGTAGTCCGGACAGGGGGGCTAACTATGGCTACACCTTC.

The CDR3 is CASSQTGYEQYF. CDR3 coding DNA: TGTGCCAGCAGCCAAACAGGTTACGAGCAGTACTTC. The chain couples TRBV7-2 to TRBJ2-7, with a weak D call TRBD1 (5 bases). In germline, CDR1 is SGHTA, CDR2 FQGNSA. The CDR3 has 12 amino acids. The V end was cut by 5 bases, the J end by 4 bases, with 9 bases between. The whole variable domain, remainder taken from reference TRBV7-2 and TRBJ2-7, is GAGVSQSPSNKVTEKGKDVELRCDPISGHTALYWYRQSLGQGLEFLIYFQGNSAPDKSGLPSDRFSAERTGGSVSTLTIQRTQQEDSAVYLCASSQTGYEQYFGPGTRLTVT.

V gene TRBV5-5 combines with J gene TRBJ1-1; a possible D gene is TRBD1 (5 bases). The germline V gene has CDR1 SGHKS and CDR2 YYEKEE (reference sequence). Trimming removed 4 bases at V and 1 base at J, with 14 bases between. The CDR3 consists of 15 residues. The CDR3 reads CASSPPTTANTEAFF. Written as DNA, the CDR3 is TGTGCCAGCAGCCCACCCACGACAGCGAACACTGAAGCTTTCTTT.

The V call is TRBV3-1 (or the pseudogene TRBV3-2), the J call TRBJ1-2; the D gene is possibly TRBD1 (6 bases). V lost 3 bases and J 2 bases, leaving 13 bases between the germline ends. The CDR3 totals 15 residues. Germline CDR1 is LGHDT and CDR2 is YNNKEL (reference sequence). CDR3 sequence reads: CASSQQGTQNYGYTF. The CDR3 bases are TGTGCCAGCAGCCAGCAGGGGACCCAAAACTATGGCTACACCTTC.

Turning to this clone: The same CDR3 also results from other DNA sequences found in this sample. The V gene is TRBV12-3 or TRBV12-4, the J gene TRBJ1-2, with D possibly being TRBD1 (5 bases). Trimming removed 3 bases at V and 2 bases at J, with 7 bases between. The CDR3 consists of 13 residues. The CDR3 bases are TGTGCCAGCAGTTTCCGGACAAACTATGGCTACACCTTC. Its protein product is CASSFRTNYGYTF.

This chain's CDR3 is CASVWGGSYNEQFF. CDR3 coding DNA: TGTGCCAGCGTATGGGGGGGGTCCTACAATGAGCAGTTCTTC. The J gene is TRBJ2-1, the V gene TRBV2; TRBD2 aligns across 7 bases. The CDR3 is made up of 14 amino acids. With V trimmed by 8 bases and J by 1 base, 5 bases remained unmatched. Germline V gene sequence: CDR1 SNHLY, CDR2 FYNNEI.

This clone has just a few counts. This chain connects TRBV4-2 to TRBJ1-4, with D tentatively TRBD1 (5 bases). From germline, CDR1 is LGHNA and CDR2 YNFKEQ. V was clipped by 1 base and J by 5 bases, with 14 bases between them. The CDR3 sequence is 16 residues long. For the CDR3, the DNA is TGTGCCAGCAGCCAAGGGCGGGAGCCAGGGAATGAAAAACTGTTTTTT. This codes for CASSQGREPGNEKLFF.

J is TRBJ2-2 and V is TRBV27; TRBD2 agrees at 14 bases. The CDR3 is 19 amino acids. Looked up from germline, CDR1 is MNHEY and CDR2 is SMNVEV (reference sequence). V was pared by 7 bases and J by 2 bases, with 12 bases of the junction left unmatched. In DNA form, the CDR3 reads TGTGCCAGCACGGGACAGAGGACTAGCGGGGGGCTTAACACCGGGGAGCTGTTTTTT. Translated, it gives CASTGQRTSGGLNTGELFF.

This rearrangement joins TRBV4-2 to TRBJ2-5; possible D gene TRBD1, 5 bases. The CDR3 consists of 15 residues. The germline V and J ends were trimmed by 4 bases and 0 bases, with 12 bases remaining between them. Germline CDR1 LGHNA, CDR2 YNFKEQ. CDR3 sequence reads: CASSLGALYQETQYF. CDR3 in DNA: TGTGCCAGCAGCCTAGGGGCCTTGTACCAAGAGACCCAGTACTTC.

This chain uses TRBV9 with TRBJ1-4; TRBD1 is a possible D gene (6 bases). Germline CDR1 reads SGDLS; CDR2 reads YYNGEE. The ends were cut back, 0 bases at V and 8 bases at J, with 14 bases in the middle. This CDR3 comprises 15 residues. This chain's CDR3 is CASSVEGGLLEKLFF. DNA of the CDR3: TGTGCCAGCAGCGTAGAGGGGGGGCTTTTGGAAAAACTGTTTTTT.

The table lists this clone with a count of one. This sample also contains other DNA sequences that code for the same CDR3. The chain combines TRBV6-5 with TRBJ1-5; 8 nucleotides line up with TRBD1. V was clipped by 5 bases and J by 0 bases; unmatched bases: 3. CDR1 is MNHEY and CDR2 is SVGAGI in the germline V gene. The CDR3 spans 15 residues. For the CDR3, the DNA is TGTGCCAGCAGTCCCGACAGGGGTAGCAATCAGCCCCAGCATTTT. Protein: CASSPDRGSNQPQHF.

The chain links TRBV5-1 to TRBJ1-5, with D perhaps matching TRBD1 (5 bases). This CDR3 spans 15 amino acids. Per the germline V gene, CDR1 is SGHRS and CDR2 is YFSETQ. V was shortened by 4 bases and J by 1 base, with 12 bases between the two germline ends. The CDR3 DNA sequence: TGCGCCAGCAGCCCCCAGGGAAAAAGCAATCAGCCCCAGCATTTT. Its protein is CASSPQGKSNQPQHF. The variable domain in full, completed from reference TRBV5-1 and TRBJ1-5, reads KAGVTQTPRYLIKTRGQQVTLSCSPISGHRSVSWYQQTPGQGLQFLFEYFSETQRNKGNFPGRFSGRQFSNSRSEMNVSTLELGDSALYLCASSPQGKSNQPQHFGDGTRLSIL.

This chain links TRBV12-3 or TRBV12-4 with TRBJ2-5, with D perhaps TRBD1 (6 bases). CDR3 length equals 13 residues. Trimming left V 3 bases short and J 7 bases short, with 12 bases between. CDR3 DNA: TGTGCCAGCAGTTTTCGAGGGGGTGGGACCCAGTACTTC. Encoded protein: CASSFRGGGTQYF.

This clone was recorded once. For the CDR3, the DNA is TGTGCCAGTAGTATAGTTAGCGGGGGGAACTCCTACGAGCAGTACTTC. Translation: CASSIVSGGNSYEQYF. J is TRBJ2-7 and V is TRBV19; 10 bases map to TRBD2. CDR1 is LNHDA, CDR2 SQIVND, per germline (reference sequence). J was trimmed by 0 bases and V by 1 base; bases with no gene match: 3. The CDR3 covers 16 residues. Full variable domain (missing parts from reference TRBV19 and TRBJ2-7): DGGITQSPKYLFRKEGQNVTLSCEQNLNHDAMYWYRQDPGQGLRLIYYSQIVNDFQKGDIAEGYSVSREKKESFPLTVTSAQKNPTAFYLCASSIVSGGNSYEQYFGPGTRLTVT.

This clone was detected once. The chain uses TRBV15 and TRBJ1-6; D perhaps matches TRBD1 (5 bases). With 0 bases removed from V and 2 bases from J, the gap between germline ends came to 11 bases. Germline V gene data show CDR1 as LNHNV and CDR2 as YYDKDF (reference sequence). This CDR3 spans 17 amino acids. CDR3 region: CATSRDRGGAYNSPLHF. As DNA, the CDR3 is TGTGCCACCAGCAGAGATCGGGGGGGGGCCTATAATTCACCCCTCCACTTT. The full variable domain, its missing parts supplied by reference TRBV15 and TRBJ1-6, is DAMVIQNPRYQVTQFGKPVTLSCSQTLNHNVMYWYQQKSSQAPKLLFHYYDKDFNNEADTPDNFQSRRPNTSFCFLDIRSPGLGDTAMYLCATSRDRGGAYNSPLHFGNGTRLTVT.

V gene TRBV5-4 combines with J gene TRBJ1-2; 8 bases are a match to TRBD1. This CDR3 is 13 amino acids long. Trimming took 5 bases from V and 7 from J; bases not matched to a gene: 7. CDR1 is SGHNT and CDR2 is YYREEE in the germline V gene (reference sequence). The CDR3 is CASRATGGGGYTF. DNA for the CDR3: TGTGCCAGCAGGGCTACAGGGGGTGGTGGCTACACCTTC. The complete variable domain, with remaining parts taken from reference TRBV5-4 and TRBJ1-2, reads ETGVTQSPTHLIKTRGQQVTLRCSSQSGHNTVSWYQQALGQGPQFIFQYYREEENGRGNFPPRFSGLQFPNYSSELNVNALELDDSALYLCASRATGGGGYTFGSGTRLTVV.

This chain joins TRBV5-1 and TRBJ1-1, with no clear D. The V end lost 3 bases, the J end lost 1 base, and 10 bases lay between the germline ends. This CDR3 has 14 amino acids. Per the germline V gene, CDR1 is SGHRS and CDR2 is YFSETQ. Here the CDR3 reads CASSSTRENTEAFF. CDR3 in DNA: TGCGCCAGCAGCTCGACCCGGGAGAACACTGAAGCTTTCTTT.

CDR3 sequence: CASRLAAGRQGANYGYTF. CDR3 coding DNA: TGTGCAAGTCGCTTAGCGGCCGGAAGACAGGGGGCGAACTATGGCTACACCTTC. The V and J genes are TRBV12-2 and TRBJ1-2; TRBD1, the table's D call, lacks a check against the DNA. TRBV12-2 is annotated as a pseudogene. This CDR3 region has 18 residues.